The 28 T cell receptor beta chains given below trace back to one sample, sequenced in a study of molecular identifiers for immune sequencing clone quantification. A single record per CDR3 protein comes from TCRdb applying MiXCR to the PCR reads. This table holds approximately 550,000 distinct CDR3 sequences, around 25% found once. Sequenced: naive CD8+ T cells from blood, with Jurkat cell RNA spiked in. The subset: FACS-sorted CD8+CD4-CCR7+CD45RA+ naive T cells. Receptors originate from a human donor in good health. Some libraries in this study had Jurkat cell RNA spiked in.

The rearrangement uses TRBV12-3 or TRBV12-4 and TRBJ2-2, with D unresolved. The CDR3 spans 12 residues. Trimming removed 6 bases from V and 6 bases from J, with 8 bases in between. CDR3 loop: CASSMVAGELFF. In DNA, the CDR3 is TGTGCCAGCAGCATGGTTGCCGGGGAGCTGTTTTTT.

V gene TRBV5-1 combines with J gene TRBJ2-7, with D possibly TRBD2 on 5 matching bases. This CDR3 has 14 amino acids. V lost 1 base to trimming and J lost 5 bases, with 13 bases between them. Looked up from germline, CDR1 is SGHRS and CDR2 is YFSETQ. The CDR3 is CASSLSDGMNEQYF. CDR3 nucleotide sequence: TGCGCCAGCAGCTTGTCGGACGGGATGAACGAGCAGTACTTC.

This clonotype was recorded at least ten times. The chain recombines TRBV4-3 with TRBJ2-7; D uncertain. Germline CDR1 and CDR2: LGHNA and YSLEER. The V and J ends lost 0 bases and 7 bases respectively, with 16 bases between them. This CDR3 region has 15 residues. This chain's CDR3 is CASSQDIGFLTEQYF. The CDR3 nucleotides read TGCGCCAGCAGCCAAGATATCGGGTTTCTCACGGAGCAGTACTTC.

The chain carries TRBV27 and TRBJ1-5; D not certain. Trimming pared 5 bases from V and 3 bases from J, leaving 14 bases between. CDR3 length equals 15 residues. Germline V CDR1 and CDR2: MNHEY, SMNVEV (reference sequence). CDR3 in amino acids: CASSPGVRLNQPQHF. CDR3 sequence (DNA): TGTGCCAGCAGTCCCGGAGTCAGGCTCAATCAGCCCCAGCATTTT.

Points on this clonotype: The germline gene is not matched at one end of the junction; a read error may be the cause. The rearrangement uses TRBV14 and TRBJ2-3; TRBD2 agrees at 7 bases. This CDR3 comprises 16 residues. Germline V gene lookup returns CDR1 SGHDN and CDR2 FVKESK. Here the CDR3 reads CASSQRAGTITDTQSF. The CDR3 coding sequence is TGTGCCAGCAGCCAGCGCGCCGGGACTATCACAGATACGCAGTCTTTT.

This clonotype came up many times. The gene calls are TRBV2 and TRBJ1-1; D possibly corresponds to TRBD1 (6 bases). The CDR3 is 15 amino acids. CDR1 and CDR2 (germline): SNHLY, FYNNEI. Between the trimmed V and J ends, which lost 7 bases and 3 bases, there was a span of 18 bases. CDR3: CASTRTAGADTEAFF. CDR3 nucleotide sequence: TGTGCCAGCACCCGTACGGCAGGGGCGGACACTGAAGCTTTCTTT.

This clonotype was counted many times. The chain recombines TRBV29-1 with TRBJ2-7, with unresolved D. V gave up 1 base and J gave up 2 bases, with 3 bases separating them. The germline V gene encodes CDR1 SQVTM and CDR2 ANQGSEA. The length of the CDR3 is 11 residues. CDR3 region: CSVEGPYEQYF. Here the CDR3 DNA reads TGCAGCGTTGAAGGCCCCTACGAGCAGTACTTC.

The CDR3 DNA sequence: TGTGCCAGCACCGGGCAGGGGGAGGGACTCGCCCCCATTTGGGTCACCGGGGAGCTGTTTTTT. Its protein is CASTGQGEGLAPIWVTGELFF. The V call is TRBV7-2, the J call TRBJ2-2, with D perhaps matching TRBD1 or TRBD2 (7 bases each). The germline V and J ends were trimmed by 7 bases and 4 bases, with 34 bases remaining between them. The CDR3 extends over 21 amino acids. The germline CDR1 and CDR2 sequences are SGHTA and FQGNSA. Complete variable domain (other parts from reference TRBV7-2 and TRBJ2-2): GAGVSQSPSNKVTEKGKDVELRCDPISGHTALYWYRQSLGQGLEFLIYFQGNSAPDKSGLPSDRFSAERTGGSVSTLTIQRTQQEDSAVYLCASTGQGEGLAPIWVTGELFFGEGSRLTVL.

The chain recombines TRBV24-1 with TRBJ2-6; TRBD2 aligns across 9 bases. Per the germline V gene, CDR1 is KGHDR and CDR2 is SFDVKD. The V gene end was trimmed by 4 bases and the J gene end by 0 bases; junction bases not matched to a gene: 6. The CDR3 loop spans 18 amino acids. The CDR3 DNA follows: TGTGCCACCAGTGACCCGACTAGCGGAACCTCTGGGGCCAACGTCCTGACTTTC. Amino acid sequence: CATSDPTSGTSGANVLTF.

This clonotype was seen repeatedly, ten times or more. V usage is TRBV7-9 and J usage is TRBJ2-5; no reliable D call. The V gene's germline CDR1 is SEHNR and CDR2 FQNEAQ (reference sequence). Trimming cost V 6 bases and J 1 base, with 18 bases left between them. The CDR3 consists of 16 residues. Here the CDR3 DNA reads TGTGCCAGCAGAATAAAGGACGCCTTAAGCCAAGAGACCCAGTACTTC. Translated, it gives CASRIKDALSQETQYF. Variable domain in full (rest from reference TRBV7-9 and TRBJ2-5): DTGVSQNPRHKITKRGQNVTFRCDPISEHNRLYWYRQTLGQGPEFLTYFQNEAQLEKSRLLSDRFSAERPKGSFSTLEIQRTEQGDSAMYLCASRIKDALSQETQYFGPGTRLLVL.

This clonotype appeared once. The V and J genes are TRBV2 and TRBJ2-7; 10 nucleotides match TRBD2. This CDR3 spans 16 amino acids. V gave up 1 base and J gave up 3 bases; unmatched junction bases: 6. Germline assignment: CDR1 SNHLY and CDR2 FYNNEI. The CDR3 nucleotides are TGTGCCAGCAGTGAAGGGGCTACTAGCGGGGACTACGAGCAGTACTTC. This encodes CASSEGATSGDYEQYF.

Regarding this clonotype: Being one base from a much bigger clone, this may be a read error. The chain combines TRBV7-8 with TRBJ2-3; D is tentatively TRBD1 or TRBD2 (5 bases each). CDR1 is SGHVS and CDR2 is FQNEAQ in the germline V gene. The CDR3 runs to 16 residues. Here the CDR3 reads CACSLEVEGLQDTQYF. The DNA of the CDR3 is TGTGCCTGCAGCTTAGAAGTTGAGGGGCTTCAAGATACGCAGTATTTT. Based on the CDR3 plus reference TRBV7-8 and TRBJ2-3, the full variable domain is GAGVSQSPRYKVAKRGQDVALRCDPISGHVSLFWYQQALGQGPEFLTYFQNEAQLDKSGLPSDRFFAERPEGSVSTLKIQRTQQEDSAVYLCACSLEVEGLQDTQYFGPGTRLTVL.

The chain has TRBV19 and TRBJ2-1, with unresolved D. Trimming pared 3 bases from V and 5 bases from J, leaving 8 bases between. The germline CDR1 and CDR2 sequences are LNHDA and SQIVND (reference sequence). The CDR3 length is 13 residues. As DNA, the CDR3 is TGTGCCAGTAGTATCGTTACACACAATGAGCAGTTCTTC. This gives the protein CASSIVTHNEQFF.

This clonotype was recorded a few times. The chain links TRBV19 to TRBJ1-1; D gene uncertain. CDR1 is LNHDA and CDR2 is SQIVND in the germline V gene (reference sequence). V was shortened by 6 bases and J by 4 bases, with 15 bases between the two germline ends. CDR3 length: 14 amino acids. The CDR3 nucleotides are TGTGCCAGTAGCCCCGTGGGTCCCGTCACTGAAGCTTTCTTT. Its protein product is CASSPVGPVTEAFF.

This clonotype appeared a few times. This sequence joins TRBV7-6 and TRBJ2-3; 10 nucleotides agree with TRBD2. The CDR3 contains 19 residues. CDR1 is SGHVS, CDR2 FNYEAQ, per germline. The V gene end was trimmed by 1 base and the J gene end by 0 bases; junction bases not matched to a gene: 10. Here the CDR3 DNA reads TGTGCCAGCAGCTTAGGTGTAGCGGGGGGACCATCAAGCACAGATACGCAGTATTTT. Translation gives CASSLGVAGGPSSTDTQYF.

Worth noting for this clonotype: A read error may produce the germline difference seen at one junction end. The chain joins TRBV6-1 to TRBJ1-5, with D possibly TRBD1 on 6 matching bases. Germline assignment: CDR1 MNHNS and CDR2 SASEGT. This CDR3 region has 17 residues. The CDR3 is CASIKRGARIPNQPQQF. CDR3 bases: TGTGCCAGCATTAAACGGGGGGCCCGGATTCCCAATCAGCCCCAGCAATTT.

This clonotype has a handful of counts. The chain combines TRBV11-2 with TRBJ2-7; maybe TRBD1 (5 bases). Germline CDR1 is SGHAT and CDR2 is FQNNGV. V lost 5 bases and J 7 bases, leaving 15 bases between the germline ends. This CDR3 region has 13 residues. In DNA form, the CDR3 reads TGTGCCAGCAGCCAAGGACACCCCTGGGAGCAGTACTTC. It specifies CASSQGHPWEQYF.

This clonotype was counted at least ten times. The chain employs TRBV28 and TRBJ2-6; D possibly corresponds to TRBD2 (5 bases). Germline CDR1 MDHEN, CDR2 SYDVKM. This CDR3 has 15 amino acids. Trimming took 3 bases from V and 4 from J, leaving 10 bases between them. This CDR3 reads CASSFSVTGANVLTF. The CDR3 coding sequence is TGTGCCAGCAGTTTTAGCGTCACCGGGGCCAACGTCCTGACTTTC.

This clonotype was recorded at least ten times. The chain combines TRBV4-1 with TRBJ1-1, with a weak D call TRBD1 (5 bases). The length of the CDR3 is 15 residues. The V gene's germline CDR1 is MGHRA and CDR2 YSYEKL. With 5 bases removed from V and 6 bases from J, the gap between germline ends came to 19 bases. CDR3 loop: CASSGTRGARAEAFF. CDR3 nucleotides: TGCGCCAGCAGCGGTACCCGTGGGGCCCGGGCTGAAGCTTTCTTT.

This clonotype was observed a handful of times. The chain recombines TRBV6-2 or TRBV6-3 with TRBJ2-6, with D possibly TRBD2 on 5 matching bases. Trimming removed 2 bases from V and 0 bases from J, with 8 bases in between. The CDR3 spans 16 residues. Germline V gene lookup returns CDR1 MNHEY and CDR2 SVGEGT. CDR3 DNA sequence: TGTGCCAGCAGTTACGAGGAGGACTCTGGGGCCAACGTCCTGACTTTC. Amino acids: CASSYEEDSGANVLTF.

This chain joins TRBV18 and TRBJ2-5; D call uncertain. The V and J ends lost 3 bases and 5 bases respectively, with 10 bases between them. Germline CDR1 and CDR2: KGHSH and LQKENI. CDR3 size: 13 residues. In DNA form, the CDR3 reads TGTGCCAGCTCACCCGAGTTAACCGAGACCCAGTACTTC. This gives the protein CASSPELTETQYF.

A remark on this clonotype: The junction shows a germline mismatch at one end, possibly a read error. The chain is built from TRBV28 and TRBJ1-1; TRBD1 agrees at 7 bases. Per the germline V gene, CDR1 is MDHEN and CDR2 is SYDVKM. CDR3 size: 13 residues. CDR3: CAGRKQGYTEAFF. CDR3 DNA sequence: TGTGCCGGCAGAAAACAGGGGTACACTGAAGCTTTCTTT.

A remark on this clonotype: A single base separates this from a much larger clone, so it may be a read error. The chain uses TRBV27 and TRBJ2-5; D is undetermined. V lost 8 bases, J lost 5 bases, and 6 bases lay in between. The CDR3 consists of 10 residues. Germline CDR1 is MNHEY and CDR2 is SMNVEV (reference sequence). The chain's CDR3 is CASGYETQYF. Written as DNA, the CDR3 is TGTGCCAGCGGTTACGAGACCCAGTACTTC.

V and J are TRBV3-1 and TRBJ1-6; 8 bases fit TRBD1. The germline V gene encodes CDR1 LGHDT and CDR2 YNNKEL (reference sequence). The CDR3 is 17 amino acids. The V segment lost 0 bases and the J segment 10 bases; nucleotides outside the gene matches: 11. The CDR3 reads CASSQDATGDFWSPLHF. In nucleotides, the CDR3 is TGTGCCAGCAGCCAAGACGCGACAGGGGATTTTTGGTCACCCCTCCACTTT.

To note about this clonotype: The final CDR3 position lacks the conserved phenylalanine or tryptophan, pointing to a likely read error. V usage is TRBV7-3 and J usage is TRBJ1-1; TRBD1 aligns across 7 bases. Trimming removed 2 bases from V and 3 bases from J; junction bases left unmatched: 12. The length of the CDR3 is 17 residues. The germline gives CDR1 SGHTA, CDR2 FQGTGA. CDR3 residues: CASSLVAGGTRDTEAFL. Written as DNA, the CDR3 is TGTGCCAGCAGCTTAGTTGCAGGGGGTACTCGTGACACTGAAGCTTTCTTA.

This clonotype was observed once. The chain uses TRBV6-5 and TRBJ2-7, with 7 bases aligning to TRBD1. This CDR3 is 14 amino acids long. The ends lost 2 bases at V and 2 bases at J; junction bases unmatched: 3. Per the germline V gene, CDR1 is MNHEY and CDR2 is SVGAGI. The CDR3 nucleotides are TGTGCCAGCAGTTACAGGGGGCGAACCTACGAGCAGTACTTC. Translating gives CASSYRGRTYEQYF.

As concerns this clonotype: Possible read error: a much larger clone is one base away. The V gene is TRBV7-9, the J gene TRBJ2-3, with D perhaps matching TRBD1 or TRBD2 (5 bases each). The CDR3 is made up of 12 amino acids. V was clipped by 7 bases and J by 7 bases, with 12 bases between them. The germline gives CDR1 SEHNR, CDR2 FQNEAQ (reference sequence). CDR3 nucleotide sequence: TGTGCCAGCATCACTAGACAGAATACGCAGTATTTT. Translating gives CASITRQNTQYF.

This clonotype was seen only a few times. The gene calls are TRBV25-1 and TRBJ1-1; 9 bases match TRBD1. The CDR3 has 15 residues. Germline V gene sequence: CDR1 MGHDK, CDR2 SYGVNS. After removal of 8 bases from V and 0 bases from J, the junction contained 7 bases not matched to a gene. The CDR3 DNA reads TGTGCCAGCTCATCCGGGACAGGGTTGAACACTGAAGCTTTCTTT. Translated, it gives CASSSGTGLNTEAFF.